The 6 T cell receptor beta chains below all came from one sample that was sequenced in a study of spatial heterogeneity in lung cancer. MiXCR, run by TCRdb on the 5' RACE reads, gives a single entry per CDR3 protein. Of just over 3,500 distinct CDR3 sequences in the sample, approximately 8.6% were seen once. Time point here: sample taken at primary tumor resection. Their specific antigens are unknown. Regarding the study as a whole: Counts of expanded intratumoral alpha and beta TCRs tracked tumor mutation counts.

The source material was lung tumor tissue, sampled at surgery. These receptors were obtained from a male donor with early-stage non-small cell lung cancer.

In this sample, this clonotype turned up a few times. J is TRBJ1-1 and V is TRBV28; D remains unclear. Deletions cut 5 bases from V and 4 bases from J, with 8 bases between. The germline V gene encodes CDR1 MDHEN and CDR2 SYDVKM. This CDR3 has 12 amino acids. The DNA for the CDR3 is TGTGCCAGCAGTCCATCGAGCACTGAAGCTTTCTTT. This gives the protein CASSPSSTEAFF.

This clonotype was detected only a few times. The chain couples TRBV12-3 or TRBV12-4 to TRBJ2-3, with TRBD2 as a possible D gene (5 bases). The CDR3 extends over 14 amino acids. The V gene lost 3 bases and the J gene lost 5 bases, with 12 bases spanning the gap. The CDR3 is CASSLRASGDTQYF. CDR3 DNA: TGTGCCAGCAGTTTGAGGGCAAGTGGAGATACGCAGTATTTT.

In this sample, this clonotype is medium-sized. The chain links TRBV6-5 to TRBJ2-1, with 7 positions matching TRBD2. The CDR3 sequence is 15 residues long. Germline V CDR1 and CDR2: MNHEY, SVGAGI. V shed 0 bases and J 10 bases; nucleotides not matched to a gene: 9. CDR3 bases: TGTGCCAGCAGTTACTCGATGGCGGGAGAAGGGGAGCAGTTCTTC. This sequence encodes CASSYSMAGEGEQFF.

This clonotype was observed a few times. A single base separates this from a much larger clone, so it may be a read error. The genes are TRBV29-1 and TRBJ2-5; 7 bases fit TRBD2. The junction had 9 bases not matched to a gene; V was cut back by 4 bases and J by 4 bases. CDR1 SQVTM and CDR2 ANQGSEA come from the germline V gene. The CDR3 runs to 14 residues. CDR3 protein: CSVAGTIGGETQYF. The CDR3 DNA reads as TGCAGCGTTGCAGGGACTATCGGGGGAGAGACCCAGTACTTC.

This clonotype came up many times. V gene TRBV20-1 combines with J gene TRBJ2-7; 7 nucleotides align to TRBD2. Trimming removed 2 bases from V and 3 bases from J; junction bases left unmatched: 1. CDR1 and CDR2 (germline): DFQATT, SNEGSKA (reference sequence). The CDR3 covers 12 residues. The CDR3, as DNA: TGCAGTGCTAGACGGGACTACTACGAGCAGTACTTC. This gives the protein CSARRDYYEQYF.

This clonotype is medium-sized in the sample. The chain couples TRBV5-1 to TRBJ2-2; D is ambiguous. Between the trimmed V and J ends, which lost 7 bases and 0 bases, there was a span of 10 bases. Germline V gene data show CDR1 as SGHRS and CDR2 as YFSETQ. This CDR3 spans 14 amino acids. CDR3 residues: CASSESPNTGELFF. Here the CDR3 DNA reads TGCGCCAGCTCCGAGAGCCCGAACACCGGGGAGCTGTTTTTT.